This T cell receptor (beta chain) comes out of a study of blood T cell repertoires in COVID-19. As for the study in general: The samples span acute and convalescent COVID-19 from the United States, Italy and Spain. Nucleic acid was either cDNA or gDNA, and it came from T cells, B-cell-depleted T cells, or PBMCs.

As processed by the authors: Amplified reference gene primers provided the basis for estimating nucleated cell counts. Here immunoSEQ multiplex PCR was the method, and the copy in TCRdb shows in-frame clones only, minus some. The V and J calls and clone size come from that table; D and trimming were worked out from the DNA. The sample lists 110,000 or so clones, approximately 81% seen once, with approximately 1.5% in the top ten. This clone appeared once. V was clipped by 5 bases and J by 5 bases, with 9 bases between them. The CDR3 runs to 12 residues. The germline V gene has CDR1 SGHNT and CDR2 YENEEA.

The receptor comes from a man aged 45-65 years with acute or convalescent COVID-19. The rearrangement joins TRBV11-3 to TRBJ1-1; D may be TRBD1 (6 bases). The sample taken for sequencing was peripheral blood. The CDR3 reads CASSGRGTEAFF. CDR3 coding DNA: TGTGCCAGCAGCGGGAGGGGGACTGAAGCTTTCTTT.